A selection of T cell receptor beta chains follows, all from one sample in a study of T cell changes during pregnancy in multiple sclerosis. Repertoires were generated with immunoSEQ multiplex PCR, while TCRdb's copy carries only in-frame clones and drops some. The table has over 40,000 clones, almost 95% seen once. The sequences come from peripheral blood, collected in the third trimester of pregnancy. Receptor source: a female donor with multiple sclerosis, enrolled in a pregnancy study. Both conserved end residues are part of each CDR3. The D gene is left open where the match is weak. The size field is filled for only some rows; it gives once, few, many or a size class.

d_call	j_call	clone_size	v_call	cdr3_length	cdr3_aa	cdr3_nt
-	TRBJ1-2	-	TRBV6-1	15	CASSEVGRTDYGYTF	TGTGCCAGCAGTGAAGTGGGCAGGACAGACTATGGCTACACCTTC
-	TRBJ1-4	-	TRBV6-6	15	CASRAGPRGNEKLFF	TGTGCCAGCAGGGCGGGCCCCAGGGGTAATGAAAAACTGTTTTTT
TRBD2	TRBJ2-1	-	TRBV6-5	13	CASTPGTSVEQFF	TGTGCCAGCACCCCCGGGACTAGCGTTGAGCAGTTCTTC
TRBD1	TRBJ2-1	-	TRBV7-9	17	CASSLGTRGGNSNEQFF	TGTGCCAGCAGCTTAGGGACCCGAGGGGGCAATTCCAATGAGCAGTTCTTC
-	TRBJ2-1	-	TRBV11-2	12	CASSLHGNEQFF	TGTGCCAGCAGCTTACACGGCAATGAGCAGTTCTTC
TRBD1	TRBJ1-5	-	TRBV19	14	CASSIQGGDQPQHF	TGTGCCAGTAGTATTCAAGGGGGCGATCAGCCCCAGCATTTT
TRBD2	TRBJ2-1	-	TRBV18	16	CASSPIPAGSYNEQFF	TGTGCCAGCTCACCAATCCCAGCGGGATCCTACAATGAGCAGTTCTTC
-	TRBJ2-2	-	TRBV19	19	CASRGQGGSSGGLTGELFF	TGTGCCAGTAGAGGACAGGGGGGATCTAGCGGGGGACTCACCGGGGAGCTGTTTTTT
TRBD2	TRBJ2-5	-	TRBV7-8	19	CASSFPGLAGEYPQETQYF	TGTGCCAGCAGCTTCCCTGGACTAGCGGGAGAATATCCCCAAGAGACCCAGTACTTC
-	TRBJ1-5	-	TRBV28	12	CASSTGFQPQHF	TGTGCCAGCAGTACAGGGTTTCAGCCCCAGCATTTT
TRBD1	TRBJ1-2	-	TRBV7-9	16	CASSSLLRDRLYGYTF	TGTGCCAGCAGCTCTTTATTACGGGACAGGTTATATGGCTACACCTTC
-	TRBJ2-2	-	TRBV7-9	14	CASSPRDFPGELFF	TGTGCCAGCAGCCCCCGGGACTTTCCCGGGGAGCTGTTTTTT
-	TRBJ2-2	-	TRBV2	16	CASSSPWDSSTGELFF	TGTGCCAGCAGTTCCCCATGGGACTCCAGCACCGGGGAGCTGTTTTTT
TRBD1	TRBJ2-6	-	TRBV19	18	CASTPGRGGVAGANVLTF	TGTGCCAGTACCCCCGGCCGAGGGGGCGTAGCCGGGGCCAACGTCCTGACTTTC
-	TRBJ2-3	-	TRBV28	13	CASSSGHLNGQYF	TGTGCCAGCAGTTCAGGACATCTTAATGGGCAGTATTTT
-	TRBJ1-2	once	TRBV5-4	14	CASSAPATDYGYTF	TGTGCCAGCAGCGCTCCCGCGACAGATTATGGCTACACCTTC
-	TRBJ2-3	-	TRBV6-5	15	CASTPSERRIDTQYF	TGTGCCAGCACCCCCAGCGAGAGGAGGATAGATACGCAGTATTTT
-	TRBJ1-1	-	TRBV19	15	CASSMGGGLNTEAFF	TGTGCCAGTAGTATGGGGGGGGGACTTAACACTGAAGCTTTCTTT
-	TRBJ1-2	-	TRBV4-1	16	CASSQAVAGLNYGYTF	TGCGCCAGCAGCCAAGCTGTGGCAGGACTTAACTATGGCTACACCTTC
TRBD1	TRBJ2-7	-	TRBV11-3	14	CASSSGQGSNEQYF	TGTGCCAGCAGCTCGGGACAGGGTAGCAACGAGCAGTACTTC
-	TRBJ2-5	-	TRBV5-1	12	CASSLDRETQYF	TGCGCCAGCAGCCTCGACAGGGAGACCCAGTACTTC
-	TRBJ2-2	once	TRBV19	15	CASSIGQGLPGELFF	TGTGCCAGTAGTATAGGTCAGGGTCTCCCCGGGGAGCTGTTTTTT